This T cell receptor (beta chain) was sequenced for a study of OX40 agonist ivuxolimab in advanced cancers. The wider study: Subjects had a mean age of around 60 years, with a range of roughly 23 to 79; around 80% were male.

Concerning this clone itself: As yet, its antigen is unknown.

Findings and caveats of the study: Low clonal expansion, among the lowest seen, marked partial responders at 0.1-3.0 mg/kg. There were also nonresponders showing low normalized T-cell clonal expansion.

The assay was immunoSEQ multiplex PCR, and TCRdb's table has in-frame clones only and misses some. The sample includes 90,000 to 150,000 clones, 75% to 90% of them seen just once. This CDR3 comprises 16 residues. Per the germline V gene, CDR1 is SGHTA and CDR2 is FQGNSA. V lost 8 bases and J lost 0, with 14 bases in between. The chain carries TRBV7-2 and TRBJ2-6; D is unclear. The clonotype comes from an adult with an advanced solid tumor such as melanoma, head and neck, liver or kidney cancer. Sequencing used CD4+ or CD8+ T cells sorted from blood, obtained in a trial of the OX40 agonist ivuxolimab. The CDR3 region is CASPPIVSSGANVLTF. CDR3 DNA: TGTGCCAGCCCGCCAATAGTTAGCTCTGGGGCCAACGTCCTGACTTTC.